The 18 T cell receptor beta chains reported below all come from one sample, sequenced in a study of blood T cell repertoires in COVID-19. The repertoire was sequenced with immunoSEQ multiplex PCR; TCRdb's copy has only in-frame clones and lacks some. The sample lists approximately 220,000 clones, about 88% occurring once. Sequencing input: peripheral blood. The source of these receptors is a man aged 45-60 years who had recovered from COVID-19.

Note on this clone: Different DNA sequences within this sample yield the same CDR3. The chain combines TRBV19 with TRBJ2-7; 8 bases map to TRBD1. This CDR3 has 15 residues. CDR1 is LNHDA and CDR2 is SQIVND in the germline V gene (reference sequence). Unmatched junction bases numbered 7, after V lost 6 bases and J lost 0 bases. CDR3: CASSPGTGSSYEQYF. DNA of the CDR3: TGTGCCAGTAGCCCCGGGACAGGTTCCTCCTACGAGCAGTACTTC. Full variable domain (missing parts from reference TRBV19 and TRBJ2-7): DGGITQSPKYLFRKEGQNVTLSCEQNLNHDAMYWYRQDPGQGLRLIYYSQIVNDFQKGDIAEGYSVSREKKESFPLTVTSAQKNPTAFYLCASSPGTGSSYEQYFGPGTRLTVT.

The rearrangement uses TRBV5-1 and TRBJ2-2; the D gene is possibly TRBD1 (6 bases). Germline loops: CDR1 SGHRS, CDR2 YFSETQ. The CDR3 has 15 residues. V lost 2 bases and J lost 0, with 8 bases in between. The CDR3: CASSFTGTNTGELFF. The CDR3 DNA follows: TGCGCCAGCAGCTTTACAGGGACGAACACCGGGGAGCTGTTTTTT.

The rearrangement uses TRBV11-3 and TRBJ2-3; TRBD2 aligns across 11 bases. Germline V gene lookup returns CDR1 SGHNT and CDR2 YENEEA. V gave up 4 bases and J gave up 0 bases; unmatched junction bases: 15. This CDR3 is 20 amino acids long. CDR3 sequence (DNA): TGTGCCAGCAGCTCCGGTGTGACTAGCGGGAAAGGGTCTAGCACAGATACGCAGTATTTT. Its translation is CASSSGVTSGKGSSTDTQYF.

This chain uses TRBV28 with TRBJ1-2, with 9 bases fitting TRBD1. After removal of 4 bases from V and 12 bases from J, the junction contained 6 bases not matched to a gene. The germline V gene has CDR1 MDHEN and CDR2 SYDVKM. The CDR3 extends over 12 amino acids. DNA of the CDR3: TGTGCCAGCAGTTCTACTACAGGGGGCGACACCTTC. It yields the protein CASSSTTGGDTF.

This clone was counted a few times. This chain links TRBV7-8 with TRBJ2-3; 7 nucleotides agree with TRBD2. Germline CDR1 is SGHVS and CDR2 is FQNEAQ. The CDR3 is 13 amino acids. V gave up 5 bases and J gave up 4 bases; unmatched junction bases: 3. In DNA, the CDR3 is TGTGCCAGCAGCCACAGCGGGGCAGATACGCAGTATTTT. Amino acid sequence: CASSHSGADTQYF.

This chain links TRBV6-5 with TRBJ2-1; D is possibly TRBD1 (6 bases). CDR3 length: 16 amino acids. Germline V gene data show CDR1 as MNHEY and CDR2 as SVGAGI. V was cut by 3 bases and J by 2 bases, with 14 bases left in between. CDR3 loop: CASSYIRGSTYNEQFF. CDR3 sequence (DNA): TGTGCCAGCAGTTATATCAGGGGATCGACCTACAATGAGCAGTTCTTC.

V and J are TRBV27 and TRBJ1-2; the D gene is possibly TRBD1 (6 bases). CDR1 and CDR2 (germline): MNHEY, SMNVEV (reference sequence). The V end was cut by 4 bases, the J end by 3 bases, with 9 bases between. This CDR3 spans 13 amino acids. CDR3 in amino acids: CASSSTGHYGYTF. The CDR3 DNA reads TGTGCCAGCAGTTCAACAGGGCACTATGGCTACACCTTC.

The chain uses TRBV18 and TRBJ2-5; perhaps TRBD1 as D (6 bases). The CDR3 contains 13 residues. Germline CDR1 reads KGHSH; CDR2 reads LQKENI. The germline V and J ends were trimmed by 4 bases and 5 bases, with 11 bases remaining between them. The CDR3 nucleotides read TGTGCCAGCTCACAACAGGGTCCCGAGACCCAGTACTTC. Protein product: CASSQQGPETQYF.

The CDR3 is CAKRREPTQETQYF. Here the CDR3 DNA reads TGTGCCAAGAGGCGAGAGCCCACTCAAGAGACCCAGTACTTC. The chain employs TRBV2 and TRBJ2-5, with D unresolved. CDR1 and CDR2 (germline): SNHLY, FYNNEI. CDR3 length: 14 amino acids. Between the trimmed V and J ends, which lost 10 bases and 2 bases, there was a span of 17 bases.

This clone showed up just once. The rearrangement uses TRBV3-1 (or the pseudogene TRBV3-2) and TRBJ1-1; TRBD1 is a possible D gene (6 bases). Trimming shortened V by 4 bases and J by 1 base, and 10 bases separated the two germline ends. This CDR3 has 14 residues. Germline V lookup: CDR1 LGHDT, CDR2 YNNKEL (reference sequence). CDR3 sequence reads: CASSLGQQNTEAFF. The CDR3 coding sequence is TGTGCCAGCAGCCTTGGACAGCAGAACACTGAAGCTTTCTTT.

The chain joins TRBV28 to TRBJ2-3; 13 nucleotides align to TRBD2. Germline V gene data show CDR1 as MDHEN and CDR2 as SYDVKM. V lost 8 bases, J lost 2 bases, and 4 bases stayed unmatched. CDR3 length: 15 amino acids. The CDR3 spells CASQGLAGFTDTQYF. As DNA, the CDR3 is TGTGCCAGCCAGGGACTAGCGGGATTCACAGATACGCAGTATTTT.

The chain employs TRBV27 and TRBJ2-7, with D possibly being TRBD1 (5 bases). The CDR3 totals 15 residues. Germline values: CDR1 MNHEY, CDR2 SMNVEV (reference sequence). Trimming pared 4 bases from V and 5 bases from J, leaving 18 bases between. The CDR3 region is CASSSQGQGRNEQYF. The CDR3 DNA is TGTGCCAGCAGTTCCCAAGGGCAGGGAAGGAACGAGCAGTACTTC.

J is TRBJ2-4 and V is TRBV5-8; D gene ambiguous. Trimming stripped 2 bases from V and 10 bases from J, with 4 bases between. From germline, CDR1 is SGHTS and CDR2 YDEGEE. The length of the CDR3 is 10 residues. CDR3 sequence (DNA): TGTGCCAGCAGCTTCTATATTCAGTACTTC. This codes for CASSFYIQYF.

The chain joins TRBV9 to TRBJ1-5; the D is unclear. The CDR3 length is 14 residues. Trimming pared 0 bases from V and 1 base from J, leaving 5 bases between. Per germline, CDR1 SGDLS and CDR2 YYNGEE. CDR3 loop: CASSVGQSNQPQHF. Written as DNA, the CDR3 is TGTGCCAGCAGCGTAGGGCAGAGCAATCAGCCCCAGCATTTT.

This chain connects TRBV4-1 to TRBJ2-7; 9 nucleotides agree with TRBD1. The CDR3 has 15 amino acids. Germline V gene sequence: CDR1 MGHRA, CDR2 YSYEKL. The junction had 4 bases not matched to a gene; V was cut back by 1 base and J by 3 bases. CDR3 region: CASSQVDRGNYEQYF. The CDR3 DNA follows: TGCGCCAGCAGCCAAGTCGACAGGGGGAACTACGAGCAGTACTTC.

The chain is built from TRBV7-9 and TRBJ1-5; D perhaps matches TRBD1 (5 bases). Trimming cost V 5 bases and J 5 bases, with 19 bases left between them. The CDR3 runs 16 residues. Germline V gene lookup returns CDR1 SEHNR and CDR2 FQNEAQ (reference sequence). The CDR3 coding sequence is TGTGCCAGCAGCGCGTCTGTTCGGGGGACCCATCAGCCCCAGCATTTT. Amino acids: CASSASVRGTHQPQHF.

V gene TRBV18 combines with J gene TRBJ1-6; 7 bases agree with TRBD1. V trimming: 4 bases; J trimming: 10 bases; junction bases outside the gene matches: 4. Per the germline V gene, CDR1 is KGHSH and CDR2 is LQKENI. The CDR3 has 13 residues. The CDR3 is CASSLTGASPLHF. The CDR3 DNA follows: TGTGCCAGCTCACTCACAGGGGCGTCACCCCTCCACTTT.

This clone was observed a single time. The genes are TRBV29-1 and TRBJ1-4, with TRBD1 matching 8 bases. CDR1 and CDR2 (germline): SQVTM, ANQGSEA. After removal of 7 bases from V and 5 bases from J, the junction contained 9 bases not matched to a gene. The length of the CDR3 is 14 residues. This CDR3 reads CSARSRQGNEKLFF. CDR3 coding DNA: TGCAGCGCCAGATCCAGACAGGGGAATGAAAAACTGTTTTTT.